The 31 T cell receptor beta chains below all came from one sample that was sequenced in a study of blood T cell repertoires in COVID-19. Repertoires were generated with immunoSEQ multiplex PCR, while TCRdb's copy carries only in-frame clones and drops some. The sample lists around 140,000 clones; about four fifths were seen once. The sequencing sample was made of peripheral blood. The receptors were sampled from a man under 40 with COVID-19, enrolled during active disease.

The CDR3: CASSGTGVNSPLHF. In nucleotides, the CDR3 is TGTGCCAGCAGCGGGACAGGGGTGAATTCACCCCTCCACTTT. The chain employs TRBV9 and TRBJ1-6; 9 nucleotides line up with TRBD1. V gave up 3 bases and J gave up 7 bases; unmatched junction bases: 2. The CDR3 has 14 amino acids. Germline V gives CDR1 SGDLS, CDR2 YYNGEE.

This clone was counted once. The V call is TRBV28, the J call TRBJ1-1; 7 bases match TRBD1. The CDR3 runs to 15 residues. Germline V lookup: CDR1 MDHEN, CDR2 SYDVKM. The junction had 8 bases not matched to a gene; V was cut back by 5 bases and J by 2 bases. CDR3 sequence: CASSQGGRANTEAFF. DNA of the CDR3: TGTGCCAGCAGTCAGGGGGGTCGGGCAAACACTGAAGCTTTCTTT.

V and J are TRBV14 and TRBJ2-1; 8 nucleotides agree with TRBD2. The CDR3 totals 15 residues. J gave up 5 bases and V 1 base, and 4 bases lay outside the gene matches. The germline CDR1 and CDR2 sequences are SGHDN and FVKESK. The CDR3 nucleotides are TGTGCCAGCAGCCAAGGAGGGACTAGTGACAATGAGCAGTTCTTC. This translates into CASSQGGTSDNEQFF.

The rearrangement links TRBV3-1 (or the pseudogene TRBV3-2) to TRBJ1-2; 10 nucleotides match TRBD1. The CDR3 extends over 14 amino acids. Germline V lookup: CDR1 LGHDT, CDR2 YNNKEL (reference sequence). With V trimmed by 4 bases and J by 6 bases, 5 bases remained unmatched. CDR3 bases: TGTGCCAGCAGCCTCACCGGGACAGGGGATGGCTACACCTTC. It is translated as CASSLTGTGDGYTF.

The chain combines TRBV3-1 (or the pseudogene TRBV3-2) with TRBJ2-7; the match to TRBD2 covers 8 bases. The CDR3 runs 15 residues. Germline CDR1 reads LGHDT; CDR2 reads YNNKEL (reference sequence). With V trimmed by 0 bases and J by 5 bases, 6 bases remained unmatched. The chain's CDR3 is CASSQDTRTSNEQYF. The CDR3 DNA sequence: TGTGCCAGCAGCCAAGATACTAGGACTAGCAACGAGCAGTACTTC.

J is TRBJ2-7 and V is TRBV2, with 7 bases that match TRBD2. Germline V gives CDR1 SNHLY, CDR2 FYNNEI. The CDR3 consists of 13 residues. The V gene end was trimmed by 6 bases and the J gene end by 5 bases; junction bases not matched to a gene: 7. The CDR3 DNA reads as TGTGCCAGCAGGAGGACTAGTATCAACGAGCAGTACTTC. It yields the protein CASRRTSINEQYF.

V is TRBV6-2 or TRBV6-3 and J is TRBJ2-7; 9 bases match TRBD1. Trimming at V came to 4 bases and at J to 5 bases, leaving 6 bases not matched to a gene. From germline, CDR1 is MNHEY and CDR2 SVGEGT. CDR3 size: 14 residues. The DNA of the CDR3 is TGTGCCAGCAGTTTTCTGGACAGGGGTCACGAGCAGTACTTC. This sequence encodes CASSFLDRGHEQYF.

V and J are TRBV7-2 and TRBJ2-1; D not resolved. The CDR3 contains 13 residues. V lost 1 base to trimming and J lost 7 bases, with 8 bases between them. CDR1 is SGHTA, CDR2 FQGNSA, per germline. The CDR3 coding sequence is TGTGCCAGCAGCTTAGGTACGGAGAATGAGCAGTTCTTC. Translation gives CASSLGTENEQFF.

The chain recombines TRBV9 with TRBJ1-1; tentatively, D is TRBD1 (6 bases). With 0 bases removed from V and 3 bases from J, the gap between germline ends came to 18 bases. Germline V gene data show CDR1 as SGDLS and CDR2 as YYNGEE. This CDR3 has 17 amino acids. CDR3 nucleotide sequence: TGTGCCAGCAGCGTAGAGGGGGGCCCGAGCGGGGACACTGAAGCTTTCTTT. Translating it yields CASSVEGGPSGDTEAFF.

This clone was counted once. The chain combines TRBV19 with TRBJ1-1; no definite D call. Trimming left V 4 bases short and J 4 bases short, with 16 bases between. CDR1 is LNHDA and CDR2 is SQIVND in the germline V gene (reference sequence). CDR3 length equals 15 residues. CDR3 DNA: TGTGCCAGTAGTACTTCGTTACGGGGAGGCACTGAAGCTTTCTTT. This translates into CASSTSLRGGTEAFF. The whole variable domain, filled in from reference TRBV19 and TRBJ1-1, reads DGGITQSPKYLFRKEGQNVTLSCEQNLNHDAMYWYRQDPGQGLRLIYYSQIVNDFQKGDIAEGYSVSREKKESFPLTVTSAQKNPTAFYLCASSTSLRGGTEAFFGQGTRLTVV.

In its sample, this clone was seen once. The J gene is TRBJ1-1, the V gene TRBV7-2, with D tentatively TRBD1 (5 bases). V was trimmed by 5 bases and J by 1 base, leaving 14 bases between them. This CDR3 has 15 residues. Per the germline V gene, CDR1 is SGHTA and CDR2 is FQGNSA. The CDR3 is CASSLTGTSNTEAFF. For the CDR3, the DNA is TGTGCCAGCAGCCTAACCGGGACTTCGAACACTGAAGCTTTCTTT.

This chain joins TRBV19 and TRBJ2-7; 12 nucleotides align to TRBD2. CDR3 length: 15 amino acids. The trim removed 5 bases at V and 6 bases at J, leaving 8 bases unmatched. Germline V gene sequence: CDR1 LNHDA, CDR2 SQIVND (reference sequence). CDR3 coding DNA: TGTGCCAGTAGTTTCGAGACTAGCGGGAGAGGCGAGCAGTACTTC. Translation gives CASSFETSGRGEQYF.

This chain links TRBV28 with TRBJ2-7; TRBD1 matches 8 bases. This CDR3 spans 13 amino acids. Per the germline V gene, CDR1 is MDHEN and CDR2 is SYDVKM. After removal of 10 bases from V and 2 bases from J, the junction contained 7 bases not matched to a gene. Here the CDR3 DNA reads TGTGCCACCCGGACAGGGCTCGCCTACGAGCAGTACTTC. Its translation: CATRTGLAYEQYF.

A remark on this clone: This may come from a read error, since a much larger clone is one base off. The CDR3 loop reads CASSLTGDTEAFF. Written as DNA, the CDR3 is TGTGCCAGCAGCTTAACAGGGGACACTGAAGCTTTCTTT. The chain combines TRBV7-3 with TRBJ1-1, with D tentatively TRBD1 (5 bases). V lost 0 bases and J 3 bases, leaving 5 bases between the germline ends. Germline CDR1 is SGHTA and CDR2 is FQGTGA. The CDR3 runs to 13 residues.

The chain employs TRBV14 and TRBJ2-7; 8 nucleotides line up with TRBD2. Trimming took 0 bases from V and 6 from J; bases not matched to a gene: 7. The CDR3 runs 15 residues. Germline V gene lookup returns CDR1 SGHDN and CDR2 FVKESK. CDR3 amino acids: CASSQDPGLAREQYF. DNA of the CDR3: TGTGCCAGCAGCCAAGATCCAGGACTAGCCCGCGAGCAGTACTTC.

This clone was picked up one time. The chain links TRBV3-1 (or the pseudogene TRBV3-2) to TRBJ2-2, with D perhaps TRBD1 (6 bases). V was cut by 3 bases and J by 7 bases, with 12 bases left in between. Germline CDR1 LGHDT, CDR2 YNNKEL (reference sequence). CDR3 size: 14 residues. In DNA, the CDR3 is TGTGCCAGCAGCCAGGCTAGACAGGTCGGGGAGCTGTTTTTT. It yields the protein CASSQARQVGELFF.

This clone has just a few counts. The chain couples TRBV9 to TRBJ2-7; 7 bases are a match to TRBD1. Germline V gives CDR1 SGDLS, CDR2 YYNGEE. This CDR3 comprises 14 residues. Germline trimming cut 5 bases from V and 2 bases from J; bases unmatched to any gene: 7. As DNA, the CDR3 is TGTGCCAGCAGTGAGGGGGCAGGAGCCTACGAGCAGTACTTC. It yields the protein CASSEGAGAYEQYF.

The chain's CDR3 is CASSLLAAGAYEQYF. CDR3 bases: TGTGCCAGCAGTTTATTAGCAGCGGGAGCGTACGAGCAGTACTTC. The genes are TRBV28 and TRBJ2-7; 8 nucleotides align to TRBD2. Germline CDR1 MDHEN, CDR2 SYDVKM. The CDR3 is made up of 15 amino acids. V shed 1 base, J shed 4 bases, and the junction held 6 bases outside the gene matches.

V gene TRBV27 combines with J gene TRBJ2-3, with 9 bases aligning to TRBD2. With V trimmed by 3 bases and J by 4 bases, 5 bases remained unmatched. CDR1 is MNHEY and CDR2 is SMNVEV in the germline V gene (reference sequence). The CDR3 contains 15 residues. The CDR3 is CASSFFAGGSDTQYF. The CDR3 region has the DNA TGTGCCAGCAGTTTTTTCGCGGGAGGGTCAGATACGCAGTATTTT.

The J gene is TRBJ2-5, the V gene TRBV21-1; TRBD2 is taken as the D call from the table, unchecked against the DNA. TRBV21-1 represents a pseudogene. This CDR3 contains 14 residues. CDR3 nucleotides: TGTGCCAGCCATCCCCCAAGCGGACAAGAGACCCAGTACTTC. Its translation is CASHPPSGQETQYF.

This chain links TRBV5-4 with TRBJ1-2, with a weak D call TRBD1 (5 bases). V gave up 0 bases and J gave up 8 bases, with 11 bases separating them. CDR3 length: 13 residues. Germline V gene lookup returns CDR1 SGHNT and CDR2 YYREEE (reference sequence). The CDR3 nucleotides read TGTGCCAGCAGCTTGGACCAGTGGGGCGGCTACACCTTC. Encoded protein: CASSLDQWGGYTF.

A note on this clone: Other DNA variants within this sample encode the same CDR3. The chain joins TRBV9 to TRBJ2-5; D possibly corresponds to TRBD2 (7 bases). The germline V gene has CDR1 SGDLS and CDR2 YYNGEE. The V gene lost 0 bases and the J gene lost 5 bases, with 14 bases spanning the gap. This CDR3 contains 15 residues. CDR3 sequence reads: CASSVGGGAGETQYF. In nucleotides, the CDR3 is TGTGCCAGCAGCGTAGGTGGGGGGGCAGGGGAGACCCAGTACTTC.

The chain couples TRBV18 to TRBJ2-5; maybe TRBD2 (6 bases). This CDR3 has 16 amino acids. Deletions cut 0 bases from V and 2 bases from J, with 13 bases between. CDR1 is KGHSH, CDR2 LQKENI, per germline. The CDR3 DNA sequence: TGTGCCAGCTCACCACCTACGCGGGGTTTTCAAGAGACCCAGTACTTC. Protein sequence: CASSPPTRGFQETQYF.

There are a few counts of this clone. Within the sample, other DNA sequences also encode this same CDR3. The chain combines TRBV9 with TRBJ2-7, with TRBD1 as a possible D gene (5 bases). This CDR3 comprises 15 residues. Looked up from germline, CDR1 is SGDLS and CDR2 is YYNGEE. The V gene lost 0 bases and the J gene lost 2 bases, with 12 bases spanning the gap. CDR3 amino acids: CASSVAPDTTYEQYF. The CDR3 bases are TGTGCCAGCAGCGTAGCTCCGGACACAACCTACGAGCAGTACTTC.

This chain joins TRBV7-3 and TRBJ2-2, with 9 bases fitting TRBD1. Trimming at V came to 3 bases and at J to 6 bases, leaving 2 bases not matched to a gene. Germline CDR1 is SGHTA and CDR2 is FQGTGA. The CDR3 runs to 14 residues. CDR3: CASSFGQGSGELFF. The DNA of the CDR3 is TGTGCCAGCAGCTTCGGACAGGGGTCCGGGGAGCTGTTTTTT.

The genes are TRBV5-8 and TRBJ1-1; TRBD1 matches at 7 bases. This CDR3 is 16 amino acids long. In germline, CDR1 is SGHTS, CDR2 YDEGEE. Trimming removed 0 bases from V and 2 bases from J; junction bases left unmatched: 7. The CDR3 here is CASSLGRGRRNTEAFF. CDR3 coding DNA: TGTGCCAGCAGCTTGGGAAGGGGGCGAAGAAACACTGAAGCTTTCTTT.

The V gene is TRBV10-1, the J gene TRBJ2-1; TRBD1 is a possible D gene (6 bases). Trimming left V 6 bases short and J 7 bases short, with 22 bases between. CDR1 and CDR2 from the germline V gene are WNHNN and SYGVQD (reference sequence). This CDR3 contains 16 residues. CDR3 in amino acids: CASSLTGRLFGNEQFF. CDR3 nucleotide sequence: TGCGCCAGCAGCTTAACAGGGAGATTGTTCGGGAATGAGCAGTTCTTC.

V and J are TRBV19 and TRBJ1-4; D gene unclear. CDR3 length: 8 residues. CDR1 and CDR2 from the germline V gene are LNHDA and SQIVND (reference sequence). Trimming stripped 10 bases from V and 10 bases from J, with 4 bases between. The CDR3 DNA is TGTGCCATCGTAAAACTGTTTTTT. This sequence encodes CAIVKLFF.

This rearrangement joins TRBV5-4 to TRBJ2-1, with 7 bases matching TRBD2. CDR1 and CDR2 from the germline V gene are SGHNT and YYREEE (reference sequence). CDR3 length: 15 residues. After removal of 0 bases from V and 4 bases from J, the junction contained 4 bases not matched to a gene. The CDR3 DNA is TGTGCCAGCAGCTTGGAGGGTAGCGGGTACAATGAGCAGTTCTTC. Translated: CASSLEGSGYNEQFF.

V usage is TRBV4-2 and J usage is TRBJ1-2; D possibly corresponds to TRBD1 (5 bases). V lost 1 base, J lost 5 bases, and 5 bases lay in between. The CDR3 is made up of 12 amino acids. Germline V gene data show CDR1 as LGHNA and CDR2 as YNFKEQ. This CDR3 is CASSQGTYGYTF. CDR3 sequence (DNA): TGTGCCAGCAGCCAAGGGACATATGGCTACACCTTC.

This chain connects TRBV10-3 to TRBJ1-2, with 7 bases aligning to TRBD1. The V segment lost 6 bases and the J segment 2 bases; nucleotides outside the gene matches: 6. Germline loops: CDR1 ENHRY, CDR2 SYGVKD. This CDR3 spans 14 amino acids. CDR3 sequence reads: CAIRAGQENYGYTF. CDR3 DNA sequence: TGTGCCATCAGGGCAGGACAGGAAAACTATGGCTACACCTTC.